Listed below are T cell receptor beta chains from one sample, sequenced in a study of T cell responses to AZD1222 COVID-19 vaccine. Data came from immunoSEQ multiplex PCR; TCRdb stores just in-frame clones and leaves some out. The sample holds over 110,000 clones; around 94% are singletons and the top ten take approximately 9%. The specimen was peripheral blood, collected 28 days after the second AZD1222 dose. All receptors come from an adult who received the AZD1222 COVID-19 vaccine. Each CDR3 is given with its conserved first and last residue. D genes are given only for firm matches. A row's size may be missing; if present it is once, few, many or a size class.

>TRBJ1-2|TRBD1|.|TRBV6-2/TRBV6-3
CASSYSGTGTNYGYTF
TGTGCCAGCAGTTACTCGGGGACAGGAACTAACTATGGCTACACCTTC
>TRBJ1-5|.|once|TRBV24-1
CATSEDTGFLEGQPQHF
TGTGCCACCAGTGAGGATACAGGGTTTCTGGAAGGTCAGCCCCAGCATTTT
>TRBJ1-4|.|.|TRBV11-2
CASSVPGSGTNEKLFF
TGTGCCAGCAGCGTGCCCGGGTCGGGCACTAATGAAAAACTGTTTTTT
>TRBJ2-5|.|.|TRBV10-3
CAIGSSRGAETQYF
TGTGCCATCGGCTCATCCAGGGGTGCGGAGACCCAGTACTTC
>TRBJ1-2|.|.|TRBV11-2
CASSSFPQFSNYGYTF
TGTGCCAGCAGCTCTTTCCCACAATTTTCAAACTATGGCTACACCTTC
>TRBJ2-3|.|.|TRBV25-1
CASSELPTSTDTQYF
TGTGCCAGCAGTGAATTACCCACTAGCACAGATACGCAGTATTTT
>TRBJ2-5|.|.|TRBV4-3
CASSPTVGEQETQYF
TGCGCCAGCAGTCCAACCGTGGGGGAACAAGAGACCCAGTACTTC
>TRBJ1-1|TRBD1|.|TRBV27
CASSVRGQLSTEAFF
TGTGCCAGCAGTGTCAGGGGGCAGCTTAGCACTGAAGCTTTCTTT
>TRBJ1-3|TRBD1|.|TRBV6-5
CASSWGTAGRGGTIYF
TGTGCCAGCAGTTGGGGGACAGCCGGCCGAGGGGGCACCATATATTTT
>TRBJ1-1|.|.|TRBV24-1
CATRGRVNTEAFF
TGTGCCACCCGTGGCAGGGTGAACACTGAAGCTTTCTTT
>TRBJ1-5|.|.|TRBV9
CASSVEAGGNQPQHF
TGTGCCAGCAGCGTAGAGGCAGGGGGCAATCAGCCCCAGCATTTT